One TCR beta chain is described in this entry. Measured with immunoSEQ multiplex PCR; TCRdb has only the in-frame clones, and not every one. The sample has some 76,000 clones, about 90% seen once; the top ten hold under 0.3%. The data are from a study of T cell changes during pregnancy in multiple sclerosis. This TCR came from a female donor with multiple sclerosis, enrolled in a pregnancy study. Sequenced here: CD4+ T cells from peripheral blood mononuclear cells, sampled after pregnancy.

The CDR3 DNA reads as TGCGCCAGCAGCTCTCACGACAGGGGGGAAGAAAAACTGTTTTTT. It specifies CASSSHDRGEEKLFF. This chain joins TRBV5-1 and TRBJ1-4; 9 positions agree with TRBD1. The V gene end was trimmed by 3 bases and the J gene end by 8 bases; junction bases not matched to a gene: 8. Germline lookup yields CDR1 SGHRS and CDR2 YFSETQ. The CDR3 is made up of 15 amino acids.